The rows below give T cell receptor beta chains drawn from one sample of a study of control samples from healthy donors and cancer patients. Assay used: immunoSEQ multiplex PCR; TCRdb lists only in-frame clones, some missing. The sample consists of fewer than 95,000 clones, around 85% of them appearing once. Sequenced: blood. These TCRs come from a man aged 25-40 years in good health. Both conserved end residues are part of each CDR3.

TRBV12-5	TRBJ2-2	CASGSGTSGGVELFF
TRBV5-6	TRBJ1-4	CASSPGGGLSEKLFF
TRBV7-9	TRBJ2-2	CASSSGLAGDTGELFF
TRBV18	TRBJ1-3	CASSPPGQGSGNTIYF
TRBV25-1	TRBJ2-1	CASSGDREFF
TRBV7-3	TRBJ1-6	CASSSGRRSSYNSPLHF
TRBV27	TRBJ2-1	CASSFSARGTSYNEQFF
TRBV18	TRBJ2-2	CASSPRGTGVNTGELFF
TRBV7-9	TRBJ1-5	CASSYTNQPQHF
TRBV10-3	TRBJ1-4	CAISEYATGDEKLFF
TRBV12-3/TRBV12-4	TRBJ1-1	CASRATENTEAFF
TRBV27	TRBJ1-5	CASSFEGTDNQPQHF
TRBV10-3	TRBJ1-2	CAISEGANYGYTF
TRBV6-5	TRBJ1-1	CASSSHRQGVTEAFF
TRBV10-3	TRBJ2-7	CAISERQAAAEQYF
TRBV5-1	TRBJ2-5	CASSPGQAEQETQYF
TRBV7-8	TRBJ1-3	CASSPLTGSGNTIYF
TRBV14	TRBJ2-1	CASSQGFSEQFF
TRBV11-2	TRBJ2-3	CASGRGVYPRGDTQYF
TRBV7-3	TRBJ2-1	CASSLVGANEQFF
TRBV28	TRBJ1-1	CASIVGGRTEAFF
TRBV7-2	TRBJ2-5	CASSLPSGGAGTQYF
TRBV5-4	TRBJ1-2	CASSFGLDYGYTF
TRBV21-1	TRBJ2-2	CASSKESALNTGELFF
TRBV18	TRBJ2-7	CASSPFTSYEQYF
TRBV7-9	TRBJ2-1	CASSLAGRWSYNEQFF